The present T cell receptor (beta chain) was sequenced within a study of T cell responses to AZD1222 COVID-19 vaccine. Per germline, CDR1 SGHTA and CDR2 FQGNSA. This CDR3 has 14 amino acids. V gave up 5 bases and J gave up 0 bases, with 10 bases separating them. Here immunoSEQ multiplex PCR was the method, and the copy in TCRdb shows in-frame clones only, minus some. The profile shows about 90,000 clones, around nine tenths of them singletons. J is TRBJ1-2 and V is TRBV7-2; D is unclear. Sequenced here: peripheral blood, sampled on day 0 of MenACWY control vaccination. This receptor was taken from an adult in good health. Here the CDR3 DNA reads TGTGCCAGCAGCGTAGGTCCCTCTAACTATGGCTACACCTTC. Amino acids: CASSVGPSNYGYTF.